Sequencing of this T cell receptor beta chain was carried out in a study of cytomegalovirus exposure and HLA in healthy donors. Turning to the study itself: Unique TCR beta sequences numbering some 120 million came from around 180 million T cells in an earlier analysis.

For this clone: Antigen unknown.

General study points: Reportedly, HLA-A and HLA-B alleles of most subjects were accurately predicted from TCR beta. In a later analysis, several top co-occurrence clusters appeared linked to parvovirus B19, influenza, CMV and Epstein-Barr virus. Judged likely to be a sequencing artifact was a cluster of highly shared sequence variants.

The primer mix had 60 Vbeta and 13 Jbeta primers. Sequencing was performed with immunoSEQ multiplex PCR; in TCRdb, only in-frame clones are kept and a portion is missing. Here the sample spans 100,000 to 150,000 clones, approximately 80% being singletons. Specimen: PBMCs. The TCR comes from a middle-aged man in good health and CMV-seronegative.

This CDR3 reads CASSVGARENTGELFF. The CDR3 DNA sequence: TGTGCCAGCAGCGTAGGGGCCAGGGAGAACACCGGGGAGCTGTTTTTT. The chain links TRBV9 to TRBJ2-2; a possible D gene is TRBD1 (5 bases). The germline gives CDR1 SGDLS, CDR2 YYNGEE. This CDR3 is 16 amino acids long. V lost 0 bases and J lost 1, with 10 bases in between.